Listed below are T cell receptor beta chains from one sample, sequenced in a study of human T cells and chemical hapten exposure. TCRdb re-called the RACE reads through MiXCR, storing one row per CDR3 protein. The sample consists of about 100,000 distinct CDR3 sequences, roughly a tenth of them appearing once. The specimen comprised whole blood, sampled in connection with sensitization to the hapten diphenylcyclopropenone (DPC). All receptors derive from a middle-aged man with alopecia areata. Some clones in this sample may be carry-over from other donors' samples. The CDR3 runs from the conserved cysteine through the conserved F or W. Fields, in order: D gene, clone size, J gene, V gene, CDR3 protein, CDR3 DNA. A D gene is named only where the DNA matches it firmly. Size values are once, few and many counts, or a class for expanded clones, and some rows have none.

D gene: .
clone size: many
J gene: TRBJ2-3
V gene: TRBV27
CDR3 protein: CASSQHTDTQYF
CDR3 DNA: TGTGCCAGCAGCCAGCACACAGATACGCAGTATTTT

D gene: TRBD1
clone size: few
J gene: TRBJ2-2
V gene: TRBV11-3
CDR3 protein: CASGTGAGELFF
CDR3 DNA: TGTGCCAGCGGGACAGGGGCCGGGGAGCTGTTTTTT

D gene: .
clone size: .
J gene: TRBJ1-1
V gene: TRBV28
CDR3 protein: CASSLLNQGGRAFF
CDR3 DNA: TGTGCCAGCAGTTTGCTAAACCAGGGAGGGAGAGCTTTCTTT

D gene: TRBD2
clone size: .
J gene: TRBJ2-3
V gene: TRBV18
CDR3 protein: CASSPERLAGDTQYF
CDR3 DNA: TGTGCCAGCTCACCAGAAAGACTAGCGGGAGATACGCAGTATTTT

D gene: .
clone size: few
J gene: TRBJ1-2
V gene: TRBV5-5
CDR3 protein: CASSPAPGAETYGYTF
CDR3 DNA: TGTGCCAGCAGTCCTGCTCCGGGGGCAGAAACCTATGGCTACACCTTC

D gene: TRBD1
clone size: once
J gene: TRBJ2-7
V gene: TRBV9
CDR3 protein: CASSVGPGTDYEQYF
CDR3 DNA: TGTGCCAGCAGCGTAGGCCCCGGGACAGACTACGAGCAGTACTTC

D gene: .
clone size: many
J gene: TRBJ1-2
V gene: TRBV7-8
CDR3 protein: CASSLRQTYGYTF
CDR3 DNA: TGTGCCAGCAGCTTACGACAGACCTATGGCTACACCTTC

D gene: .
clone size: few
J gene: TRBJ2-1
V gene: TRBV20-1
CDR3 protein: CSARSSLDEQFF
CDR3 DNA: TGCAGTGCTAGGTCTAGCTTAGATGAGCAGTTCTTC

D gene: .
clone size: .
J gene: TRBJ1-4
V gene: TRBV7-9
CDR3 protein: CASSPPGLPGEKLFF
CDR3 DNA: TGTGCCAGCAGCCCTCCGGGACTGCCAGGGGAAAAACTGTTTTTT

D gene: TRBD2
clone size: many
J gene: TRBJ2-5
V gene: TRBV20-1
CDR3 protein: CSAQRGLAGTRAQYF
CDR3 DNA: TGCAGTGCCCAGAGGGGGCTAGCGGGAACCAGGGCCCAGTACTTC

D gene: TRBD1
clone size: many
J gene: TRBJ1-5
V gene: TRBV6-1
CDR3 protein: CASSHQGASQPQHF
CDR3 DNA: TGTGCCAGCAGTCATCAGGGGGCATCTCAGCCCCAGCATTTT

D gene: .
clone size: many
J gene: TRBJ2-3
V gene: TRBV7-8
CDR3 protein: CASSSPDTQYF
CDR3 DNA: TGTGCCAGCAGCTCCCCAGATACGCAGTATTTT

D gene: .
clone size: .
J gene: TRBJ2-5
V gene: TRBV29-1
CDR3 protein: CSVGQETQYF
CDR3 DNA: TGCAGCGTGGGGCAAGAGACCCAGTACTTC

D gene: .
clone size: .
J gene: TRBJ2-3
V gene: TRBV7-8
CDR3 protein: CASSWTTDTQYF
CDR3 DNA: TGTGCCAGCAGCTGGACCACAGATACGCAGTATTTT

D gene: TRBD1
clone size: .
J gene: TRBJ1-2
V gene: TRBV5-1
CDR3 protein: CASSLDPQGKGYGYTF
CDR3 DNA: TGCGCCAGCAGCTTGGATCCACAGGGGAAGGGCTATGGCTACACCTTC

D gene: .
clone size: few
J gene: TRBJ2-4
V gene: TRBV28
CDR3 protein: CASIRDGAKNIQYF
CDR3 DNA: TGTGCCAGCATAAGGGACGGAGCCAAAAACATTCAGTACTTC

D gene: .
clone size: few
J gene: TRBJ1-1
V gene: TRBV5-6
CDR3 protein: CASSLVPGNTEAFF
CDR3 DNA: TGTGCCAGCAGCCTCGTCCCGGGAAACACTGAAGCTTTCTTT

D gene: TRBD1
clone size: few
J gene: TRBJ2-1
V gene: TRBV20-1
CDR3 protein: CSAPRDRGSGEQFF
CDR3 DNA: TGCAGTGCGCCCCGGGACAGGGGCTCCGGTGAGCAGTTCTTC

D gene: .
clone size: .
J gene: TRBJ2-3
V gene: TRBV7-2
CDR3 protein: CASSQTRDTQYF
CDR3 DNA: TGTGCCAGCAGCCAAACTAGAGATACGCAGTATTTT

D gene: .
clone size: .
J gene: TRBJ1-1
V gene: TRBV9
CDR3 protein: CASSVRPSGNTEAFF
CDR3 DNA: TGTGCCAGCAGCGTAAGGCCATCAGGGAACACTGAAGCTTTCTTT

D gene: TRBD1
clone size: few
J gene: TRBJ2-5
V gene: TRBV14
CDR3 protein: CASSQHRGSKETQYF
CDR3 DNA: TGTGCCAGCAGCCAGCACAGGGGTTCAAAAGAGACCCAGTACTTC

D gene: TRBD1
clone size: .
J gene: TRBJ1-6
V gene: TRBV12-3/TRBV12-4
CDR3 protein: CASRDRGRSPLHF
CDR3 DNA: TGTGCCAGCAGAGACAGGGGGCGATCACCCCTCCACTTT

D gene: .
clone size: .
J gene: TRBJ2-3
V gene: TRBV18
CDR3 protein: CASSSSEDTQYF
CDR3 DNA: TGTGCCAGCTCCTCCTCCGAGGATACGCAGTATTTT

D gene: .
clone size: .
J gene: TRBJ2-3
V gene: TRBV28
CDR3 protein: CASSLPAEVTQYF
CDR3 DNA: TGTGCCAGCAGTTTGCCTGCGGAAGTTACGCAGTATTTT

D gene: TRBD2
clone size: many
J gene: TRBJ2-1
V gene: TRBV7-2
CDR3 protein: CASSLTGLAGGPSSYNEQFF
CDR3 DNA: TGTGCCAGCAGCTTAACGGGACTAGCGGGAGGGCCGAGCTCCTACAATGAGCAGTTCTTC

D gene: .
clone size: .
J gene: TRBJ2-3
V gene: TRBV28
CDR3 protein: CASSFLTRGITDTQYF
CDR3 DNA: TGTGCCAGCAGTTTCCTGACCAGAGGGATCACAGATACGCAGTATTTT

D gene: .
clone size: .
J gene: TRBJ2-5
V gene: TRBV25-1
CDR3 protein: CASGFGSQETQYF
CDR3 DNA: TGTGCCAGCGGATTCGGCAGTCAAGAGACCCAGTACTTC

D gene: TRBD1
clone size: .
J gene: TRBJ1-4
V gene: TRBV7-2
CDR3 protein: CASSFTGGGHGKLFF
CDR3 DNA: TGTGCCAGCAGCTTTACAGGGGGCGGGCATGGAAAACTGTTTTTT

D gene: TRBD2
clone size: many
J gene: TRBJ2-1
V gene: TRBV11-2
CDR3 protein: CASSSGLAGHNEQFF
CDR3 DNA: TGTGCCAGCAGCTCGGGACTAGCGGGACACAATGAGCAGTTCTTC

D gene: .
clone size: .
J gene: TRBJ2-3
V gene: TRBV12-3/TRBV12-4
CDR3 protein: CASSAGHFTDTQYF
CDR3 DNA: TGTGCCAGCAGTGCGGGACATTTCACAGATACGCAGTATTTT

D gene: TRBD2
clone size: .
J gene: TRBJ2-3
V gene: TRBV9
CDR3 protein: CASSSGLAGWGTDTQYF
CDR3 DNA: TGTGCCAGCAGCTCCGGACTAGCGGGGTGGGGTACAGATACGCAGTATTTT

D gene: .
clone size: .
J gene: TRBJ2-3
V gene: TRBV6-1
CDR3 protein: CASKEEHYTDTQYF
CDR3 DNA: TGTGCCAGCAAGGAAGAGCATTACACAGATACGCAGTATTTT